This T cell receptor beta chain stems from a study of cytomegalovirus exposure and HLA in healthy donors. The CDR3 consists of 15 residues. V lost 1 base, J lost 2 bases, and 12 bases lay in between. The germline V gene encodes CDR1 SGHAT and CDR2 FQNNGV. Researchers ran the PCR with 60 Vbeta and 13 Jbeta primers. Generated by immunoSEQ multiplex PCR, the TCRdb table keeps only in-frame clones and is missing some. This repertoire comprises under 200,000 clones; its ten largest clones make up around 6%. V and J are TRBV11-2 and TRBJ2-7, with D possibly TRBD2 on 5 matching bases. The sample taken for sequencing was PBMCs. This receptor was obtained from a man aged 30 to 45 in good health and CMV-seronegative. CDR3 protein: CASSLVAGGAYEQYF. CDR3 in DNA: TGTGCCAGCAGCTTAGTCGCGGGTGGAGCCTACGAGCAGTACTTC.